Listed here are 21 T cell receptor beta chains from one sample, sequenced in a study of regulatory T cells in long-lasting Graves disease. The time point is: newly diagnosed GD, antithyroid drugs for less than 3 months. PBMC-extracted RNA yielded the TCR library. CDR3-region Arm-PCR and iRepertoire HTBI primers produced the TCR beta libraries. Each CDR3 protein is one row after TCRdb ran MiXCR on the multiplex PCR reads. The table shows some 600,000 distinct CDR3 sequences, with roughly 16% occurring only once. This sample also belongs to another study, concerning T cells in Graves' hyperthyroidism and ophthalmopathy.

Sequences were derived from peripheral blood mononuclear cells (PBMCs), sampled at new diagnosis, from a patient treated with antithyroid drugs. The receptor set was obtained from a man aged 18 to 29 with Graves disease.

This clonotype occurred a few times. This chain connects TRBV7-9 to TRBJ2-1, with 8 bases lining up with TRBD2. The germline CDR1 and CDR2 sequences are SEHNR and FQNEAQ (reference sequence). The V segment lost 4 bases and the J segment 2 bases; nucleotides outside the gene matches: 4. There are 15 residues in the CDR3. CDR3 nucleotides: TGTGCCAGCAGCTCTCCGGGACTAGCCTACAATGAGCAGTTCTTC. Translating gives CASSSPGLAYNEQFF.

V gene TRBV5-1 combines with J gene TRBJ2-1; D perhaps matches TRBD2 (6 bases). The V gene lost 4 bases and the J gene lost 7 bases, with 12 bases spanning the gap. Germline V lookup: CDR1 SGHRS, CDR2 YFSETQ. The CDR3 is 13 residues long. The CDR3 sequence: CASSQGGQNEQFF. The CDR3 DNA reads TGCGCCAGCAGCCAGGGAGGCCAAAATGAGCAGTTCTTC.

There are a few counts of this clonotype. The chain combines TRBV9 with TRBJ1-2; TRBD1 is a possible D gene (5 bases). The CDR3 contains 14 residues. Trimming took 0 bases from V and 10 from J, leaving 16 bases between them. The germline V gene encodes CDR1 SGDLS and CDR2 YYNGEE. The CDR3 DNA is TGTGCCAGCAGCGTAGGAGGCAGGGCTATGGACTACACCTTC. Protein product: CASSVGGRAMDYTF.

This clonotype was seen at least ten times. This sequence joins TRBV19 and TRBJ1-5; unclear D gene. CDR1 and CDR2 (germline): LNHDA, SQIVND (reference sequence). The germline V and J ends were trimmed by 6 bases and 9 bases, with 15 bases remaining between them. The length of the CDR3 is 13 residues. The chain's CDR3 is CASSLEEGSPQHF. Here the CDR3 DNA reads TGTGCCAGTAGCCTCGAGGAGGGTTCGCCCCAGCATTTT.

This chain connects TRBV19 to TRBJ1-1; 7 bases fit TRBD1. J was trimmed by 0 bases and V by 7 bases; bases with no gene match: 8. The germline gives CDR1 LNHDA, CDR2 SQIVND (reference sequence). The CDR3 has 15 residues. DNA of the CDR3: TGTGCCAGTACATCCTTAGACAGGGTGAACACTGAAGCTTTCTTT. It is translated as CASTSLDRVNTEAFF.

This clonotype was seen only a few times. The V and J genes are TRBV2 and TRBJ1-2, with no clear D. Germline lookup yields CDR1 SNHLY and CDR2 FYNNEI. The CDR3 covers 14 residues. Between the trimmed V and J ends, which lost 1 base and 2 bases, there was a span of 8 bases. The CDR3 DNA reads TGTGCCAGCAGTGAAGACCTCTCAAACTATGGCTACACCTTC. This sequence encodes CASSEDLSNYGYTF.

This chain joins TRBV15 and TRBJ2-7; TRBD1 matches 9 bases. The CDR3 contains 15 residues. Germline lookup yields CDR1 LNHNV and CDR2 YYDKDF (reference sequence). V lost 1 base to trimming and J lost 5 bases; unmatched junction nucleotides: 6. The CDR3, as DNA: TGTGCCACCAGCAGAGCGCCGGACAGGGGCCACGAGCAGTACTTC. It specifies CATSRAPDRGHEQYF.

This clonotype showed up many times. This rearrangement joins TRBV5-4 to TRBJ2-5; 9 bases are shared with TRBD1. This CDR3 is 15 amino acids long. Germline values: CDR1 SGHNT, CDR2 YYREEE (reference sequence). J lost 0 bases, V lost 9 bases, and 9 bases had no gene match. The CDR3 DNA reads TGTGCCACTTTAACAGGGGGCTCGTACCAAGAGACCCAGTACTTC. It codes for CATLTGGSYQETQYF.

This clonotype was picked up many times. The chain is built from TRBV30 and TRBJ1-5; 9 bases match TRBD1. The CDR3 loop spans 15 amino acids. CDR1 GTSNPN and CDR2 SVGIG come from the germline V gene (reference sequence). After removal of 5 bases from V and 6 bases from J, the junction contained 11 bases not matched to a gene. The CDR3 sequence is CAWSSQGQGAQPQHF. DNA for the CDR3: TGTGCCTGGTCAAGCCAGGGACAGGGTGCTCAGCCCCAGCATTTT.

This chain joins TRBV19 and TRBJ2-2; 9 nucleotides match TRBD1. V dropped 1 base and J dropped 6; count of bases not matched to a gene: 3. The germline V gene encodes CDR1 LNHDA and CDR2 SQIVND (reference sequence). The CDR3 loop spans 15 amino acids. Here the CDR3 DNA reads TGTGCCAGTAGTATAGGACAGGGGGTGTCCGGGGAGCTGTTTTTT. Protein: CASSIGQGVSGELFF.

This clonotype was picked up a small number of times. The rearrangement joins TRBV5-1 to TRBJ2-2; D call uncertain. V was trimmed by 4 bases and J by 2 bases, leaving 9 bases between them. From germline, CDR1 is SGHRS and CDR2 YFSETQ. The CDR3 has 14 amino acids. This CDR3 is CASSQRPNTGELFF. The DNA of the CDR3 is TGCGCCAGCAGCCAACGACCCAACACCGGGGAGCTGTTTTTT. The complete variable domain, with remaining parts taken from reference TRBV5-1 and TRBJ2-2, reads KAGVTQTPRYLIKTRGQQVTLSCSPISGHRSVSWYQQTPGQGLQFLFEYFSETQRNKGNFPGRFSGRQFSNSRSEMNVSTLELGDSALYLCASSQRPNTGELFFGEGSRLTVL.

This clonotype was detected a few times. V gene TRBV24-1 combines with J gene TRBJ2-1, with 8 bases that match TRBD1. The CDR3 spans 13 residues. The germline CDR1 and CDR2 sequences are KGHDR and SFDVKD. The junction had 4 bases not matched to a gene; V was cut back by 4 bases and J by 9 bases. In DNA form, the CDR3 reads TGTGCCACCAGTGAGGACAGGGCTAGTGAGCAGTTCTTC. This codes for CATSEDRASEQFF.

V is TRBV16 and J is TRBJ1-5, with D hard to call. V was trimmed by 0 bases and J by 10 bases, leaving 16 bases between them. The length of the CDR3 is 15 residues. Germline assignment: CDR1 KGHSY and CDR2 FQNENV. The CDR3 sequence is CASSQSRVPPYPQHF. Written as DNA, the CDR3 is TGTGCCAGCAGCCAATCCCGAGTGCCCCCTTACCCCCAGCATTTT.

This clonotype came up many times. The chain links TRBV6-5 to TRBJ1-6; a possible D gene is TRBD1 (5 bases). The CDR3 is 18 amino acids. V was pared by 0 bases and J by 7 bases, with 19 bases between. Germline CDR1 and CDR2: MNHEY and SVGAGI. This CDR3 reads CASSYSSRVGVWNSPLHF. CDR3 nucleotide sequence: TGTGCCAGCAGTTACTCGAGCAGGGTGGGGGTATGGAATTCACCCCTCCACTTT.

This clonotype was detected a few times. The chain has TRBV16 and TRBJ1-6; D is undetermined. V lost 1 base, J lost 7 bases, and 5 bases lay in between. The CDR3 is 13 residues long. The germline V gene has CDR1 KGHSY and CDR2 FQNENV. The CDR3 nucleotides read TGTGCCAGCAGCCAATTTTTAAATTCACCCCTCCACTTT. It specifies CASSQFLNSPLHF.

The table lists this clonotype with many counts. The junction differs from germline at one of its ends, possibly a read error. The chain joins TRBV7-2 to TRBJ2-1, with 9 positions matching TRBD2. Germline assignment: CDR1 SGHTA and CDR2 FQGNSA. The CDR3 covers 12 residues. This chain's CDR3 is CASSLELAGGSF. The CDR3 DNA is TGTGCCAGCAGCTTAGAACTAGCGGGCGGCAGCTTC.

This clonotype was recorded at least ten times. This chain connects TRBV30 to TRBJ1-1, with no clear D. Trimming shortened V by 0 bases and J by 3 bases, and 11 bases separated the two germline ends. CDR1 GTSNPN and CDR2 SVGIG come from the germline V gene (reference sequence). The CDR3 is 14 residues long. The CDR3 sequence: CAWSVLWGYTEAFF. The CDR3 DNA is TGTGCCTGGAGTGTACTGTGGGGTTACACTGAAGCTTTCTTT. Supplemented by reference TRBV30 and TRBJ1-1, the full variable domain reads SQTIHQWPATLVQPVGSPLSLECTVEGTSNPNLYWYRQAAGRGLQLLFYSVGIGQISSEVPQNLSASRPQDRQFILSSKKLLLSDSGFYLCAWSVLWGYTEAFFGQGTRLTVV.

This clonotype was counted many times. The rearrangement uses TRBV28 and TRBJ2-1; a weak D match, TRBD2 (6 bases). Germline CDR1 reads MDHEN; CDR2 reads SYDVKM. Trimming cost V 3 bases and J 2 bases, with 14 bases left between them. CDR3 length: 16 residues. This CDR3 reads CASSFARRGTYNEQFF. The CDR3 DNA reads as TGTGCCAGCAGTTTTGCTAGGAGGGGTACCTACAATGAGCAGTTCTTC.

This clonotype was recorded at least ten times. The CDR3 spells CASRTSGTVNTGELFF. The DNA for the CDR3 is TGTGCCAGCAGGACTAGCGGGACGGTCAACACCGGGGAGCTGTTTTTT. The chain employs TRBV2 and TRBJ2-2; 11 nucleotides agree with TRBD2. The CDR3 is made up of 16 amino acids. The V gene end was trimmed by 6 bases and the J gene end by 2 bases; junction bases not matched to a gene: 5. Germline V gives CDR1 SNHLY, CDR2 FYNNEI.

The table lists this clonotype with many counts. This chain links TRBV6-1 with TRBJ1-1; D unclear. V lost 4 bases and J 1 base, leaving 13 bases between the germline ends. Germline V gene sequence: CDR1 MNHNS, CDR2 SASEGT. This CDR3 region has 15 residues. The CDR3 spells CASSAISTRNTEAFF. The CDR3 nucleotides are TGTGCCAGCAGTGCGATCTCGACACGGAACACTGAAGCTTTCTTT.

There are a few counts of this clonotype. This chain uses TRBV7-3 with TRBJ1-2, with D possibly being TRBD1 (5 bases). V lost 1 base, J lost 4 bases, and 22 bases lay in between. The CDR3 spans 18 residues. Germline V lookup: CDR1 SGHTA, CDR2 FQGTGA. In nucleotides, the CDR3 is TGTGCCAGCAGCTTAATTGGAGGGACCCTAAATGGGTCCTATGGCTACACCTTC. This translates into CASSLIGGTLNGSYGYTF.